This TCR beta chain was captured in a study of OX40 agonist ivuxolimab in advanced cancers. For the study in its entirety: Ivuxolimab, which targeted the costimulatory receptor OX40 (CD134), was an agonistic, fully human IgG2 monoclonal antibody. Partial responses occurred in three dose-escalation patients, of whom one had hepatocellular carcinoma and two had cutaneous melanoma. Peripheral TCRbeta sequencing was intended to test whether TCR sequence diversity was altered and clonal T-cell expansion was caused by ivuxolimab. Of the roughly 52 dose-escalation patients, hepatocellular carcinoma was present in some 19, melanoma in some 15, renal cell carcinoma in 9 and head and neck cancer in 9. Patients were allowed to have had prior anti-PD-1, anti-PD-L1 or anti-CTLA-4 therapy, and 30% to 40% of the dose-escalation patients had previously received checkpoint inhibitors. Intravenous ivuxolimab was administered to patients every 2 weeks at six dose levels: 0.01, 0.1, 0.3, 1.5, 3 and 10 mg/kg. The paper covers the monotherapy dose-escalation part of the phase I ivuxolimab trial, which included N ≈ 57 patients. A male proportion of 75% to 85% and a mean age of approximately 61 years, ranging from about 23 to 79, were recorded for the dose-escalation cohort.

Genomic DNA was isolated from the sorted cells so that the TCRbeta CDR3 region could be sequenced. TCRbeta CDR3 regions were sequenced using the immunoSEQ Assay. The table was pulled from immuneACCESS by TCRdb, which kept in-frame rearrangements only. Such tables lose some clones; where checked, under half of the loss comes from unresolved V genes, and the rest has no known cause. The sample data list 72,000 or so clones, and about 85% of these were observed just once. The ten largest clones add up to less than 5.5% of the sample. General conclusions and limits of the study: In partial responders in the 0.1-3.0 mg/kg groups, normalized peripheral clonal expansion was found to be among the lowest, especially among CD8+ T cells. On average, CD8+ T cells showed more expanded clones than CD4+ T cells after ivuxolimab. Low levels of normalized T-cell clonal expansion were also seen in some nonresponding patients. At doses from 0.1 to 3.0 mg/kg, clonal expansion was seen in both CD4+ and CD8+ blood T cells between baseline and week 6. The antigen specificity of the clonally expanded peripheral T cells was not determined.

Trimmed from V: 6 bases; trimmed from J: 1 base; junction bases lacking a gene match: 7. Counted from cysteine to phenylalanine, this CDR3 has 15 amino acids. Of the read, only the CDR3 DNA is kept; its 45 bases are in frame from base 1. CDR1 LNHDA and CDR2 SQIVND were looked up in the germline V gene (reference sequence). The trial excluded patients who had a history of autoimmune disease or were on systemic immunosuppression. In every dose cohort, peripheral blood was drawn for TCR sequencing at baseline, cycle 4 day 1, and cycle 7 day 1. Samples were obtained from an open-label, multicenter, first-in-human phase I dose-escalation trial of ivuxolimab. The trial enrolled adults with locally advanced or metastatic head and neck squamous cell, hepatocellular, melanoma or renal cell carcinoma. Before TCR sequencing, CD4+ and CD8+ T cells were separately sorted from peripheral blood. A remark on this clone: Its antigen is currently not known. Per-base qualities were not stored, and no clone one base away is much larger.

This TCR was sampled from an adult with an advanced solid tumor such as melanoma, head and neck, liver or kidney cancer. This chain joins TRBV19 to TRBJ1-1; TRBD1 lines up with 8 middle nucleotides. This sample comprised CD4+ or CD8+ T cells sorted from blood, obtained in a trial of the OX40 agonist ivuxolimab. The sequence in DNA is TGTGCCAGTAGCCGGGAAGGACAGGGGAACACTGAAGCTTTCTTT. This translates into CASSREGQGNTEAFF.